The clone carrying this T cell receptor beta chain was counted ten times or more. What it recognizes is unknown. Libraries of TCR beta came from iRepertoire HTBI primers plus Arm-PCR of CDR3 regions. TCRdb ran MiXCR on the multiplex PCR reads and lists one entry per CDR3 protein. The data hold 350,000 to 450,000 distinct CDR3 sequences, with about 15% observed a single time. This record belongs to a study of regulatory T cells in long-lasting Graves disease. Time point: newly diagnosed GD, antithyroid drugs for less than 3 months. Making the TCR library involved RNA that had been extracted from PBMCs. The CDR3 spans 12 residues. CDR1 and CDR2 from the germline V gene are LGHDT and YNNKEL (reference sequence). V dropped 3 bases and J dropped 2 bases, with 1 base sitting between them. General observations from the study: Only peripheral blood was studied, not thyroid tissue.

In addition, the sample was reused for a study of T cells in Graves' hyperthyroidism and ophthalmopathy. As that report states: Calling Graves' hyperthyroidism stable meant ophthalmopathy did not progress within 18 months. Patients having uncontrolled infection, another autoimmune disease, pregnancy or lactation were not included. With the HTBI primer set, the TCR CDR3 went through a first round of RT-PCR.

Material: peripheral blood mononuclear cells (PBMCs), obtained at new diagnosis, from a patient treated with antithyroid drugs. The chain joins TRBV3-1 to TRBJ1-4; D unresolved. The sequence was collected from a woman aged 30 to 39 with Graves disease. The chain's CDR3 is CASSHTNEKLFF. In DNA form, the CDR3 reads TGTGCCAGCAGCCACACTAATGAAAAACTGTTTTTT.